The 25 T cell receptor beta chains below all came from one sample that was sequenced in a study of T cells after yellow fever vaccination. TCRdb reprocessed the 5' RACE reads via MiXCR and lists one record per CDR3 protein. The sample includes more than 200,000 distinct CDR3 sequences, about 3.5% of them seen just once. Sequencing used PBMCs, obtained 15 days after the yellow fever booster vaccination. Receptors originate from a young man who received the YFV17D yellow fever vaccine.

This clonotype was counted many times. The chain is built from TRBV15 and TRBJ1-4; 7 nucleotides align to TRBD1. V shed 3 bases, J shed 4 bases, and the junction held 5 bases outside the gene matches. Germline assignment: CDR1 LNHNV and CDR2 YYDKDF (reference sequence). The CDR3 is made up of 15 amino acids. This chain's CDR3 is CATSRRDSGNEKLFF. The CDR3 DNA follows: TGTGCCACCAGCAGGAGGGACAGCGGTAATGAAAAACTGTTTTTT.

In this sample, this clonotype turned up many times. The J gene is TRBJ2-3, the V gene TRBV7-3, with 12 bases that match TRBD2. Looked up from germline, CDR1 is SGHTA and CDR2 is FQGTGA. Trimming at V came to 5 bases and at J to 6 bases, leaving 9 bases not matched to a gene. The CDR3 length is 16 residues. CDR3 protein: CASSPTSGGSPDTQYF. CDR3 bases: TGTGCCAGCAGCCCGACTAGCGGGGGCTCCCCCGATACGCAGTATTTT.

The table lists this clonotype with a few counts. This chain connects TRBV5-4 to TRBJ1-2; D not resolved. CDR3 length: 13 residues. V was clipped by 5 bases and J by 4 bases, with 12 bases between them. From germline, CDR1 is SGHNT and CDR2 YYREEE (reference sequence). DNA of the CDR3: TGTGCCAGCAGTCGCGACACGTCCTATGGCTACACCTTC. Its protein is CASSRDTSYGYTF.

This clonotype was counted many times. The chain joins TRBV5-4 to TRBJ2-5; possible D gene TRBD2, 6 bases. This CDR3 has 15 residues. CDR1 is SGHNT and CDR2 is YYREEE in the germline V gene (reference sequence). Trimming took 0 bases from V and 1 from J, leaving 10 bases between them. The CDR3 here is CASSLGGDLQETQYF. The CDR3 DNA reads TGTGCCAGCAGCTTGGGCGGGGATCTCCAAGAGACCCAGTACTTC.

Remarks on this clonotype: This may be a read error: a much more frequent sequence differs by one nucleotide. This chain connects TRBV3-1 to TRBJ1-2, with D maybe TRBD1 (6 bases). The germline gives CDR1 LGHDT, CDR2 YNNKEL (reference sequence). The CDR3 covers 13 residues. Trimming removed 3 bases from V and 13 bases from J, with 18 bases in between. CDR3 bases: TGTGCCAGCAGCCACGTGGACAGTTCGCCGGCCACCTTC. This translates into CASSHVDSSPATF.

This clonotype was counted ten times or more. The chain couples TRBV4-1 to TRBJ2-7, with 9 bases matching TRBD2. The CDR3 totals 15 residues. Germline-derived CDR1 and CDR2 are MGHRA and YSYEKL. V gave up 0 bases and J gave up 6 bases; unmatched junction bases: 6. DNA of the CDR3: TGCGCCAGCAGCCAAGAGGTCCTAGCGGGACTCGAGCAGTACTTC. It codes for CASSQEVLAGLEQYF.

The table lists this clonotype with many counts. The CDR3 nucleotides are TGTGCCTGGAGTGTGTTCCATGAGCAGTTCTTC. Its translation is CAWSVFHEQFF. The rearrangement joins TRBV30 to TRBJ2-1, with D uncertain. The germline gives CDR1 GTSNPN, CDR2 SVGIG (reference sequence). Trimming pared 0 bases from V and 8 bases from J, leaving 5 bases between. The CDR3 consists of 11 residues.

This clonotype has at least ten counts. The chain recombines TRBV5-1 with TRBJ2-3; possibly TRBD2 for D (7 bases). The V and J ends lost 3 bases and 1 base respectively, with 15 bases between them. The CDR3 consists of 16 residues. Per germline, CDR1 SGHRS and CDR2 YFSETQ. CDR3 bases: TGCGCCAGCAGCTGGGGGGCGCGGGGGCGCACAGATACGCAGTATTTT. Translation gives CASSWGARGRTDTQYF.

This clonotype was recorded many times. CDR3 bases: TGTGCCAGCAGCCCGCTGGGTTGGGACTCGCAGTATTTT. It specifies CASSPLGWDSQYF. The V gene is TRBV7-2, the J gene TRBJ2-3, with D possibly matching TRBD2 (6 bases). This CDR3 region has 13 residues. V lost 5 bases and J 10 bases, leaving 16 bases between the germline ends. CDR1 and CDR2 (germline): SGHTA, FQGNSA.

This clonotype was counted at least ten times. The chain carries TRBV5-1 and TRBJ2-2, with D maybe TRBD2 (5 bases). The CDR3 extends over 16 amino acids. The germline V gene encodes CDR1 SGHRS and CDR2 YFSETQ. Trimming pared 4 bases from V and 4 bases from J, leaving 17 bases between. The CDR3 sequence: CASSAPRRDLTGELFF. The CDR3, as DNA: TGCGCCAGCAGCGCGCCCCGACGGGATCTCACCGGGGAGCTGTTTTTT.

The rearrangement joins TRBV6-5 to TRBJ2-5; D possibly corresponds to TRBD2 (6 bases). Trimming left V 6 bases short and J 5 bases short, with 16 bases between. The CDR3 covers 14 residues. Germline V gene lookup returns CDR1 MNHEY and CDR2 SVGAGI. CDR3 coding DNA: TGTGCCAGCAGCCCCTTGGACCGGGAGGAGACCCAGTACTTC. This sequence encodes CASSPLDREETQYF.

This clonotype was seen ten or more times. The gene calls are TRBV5-1 and TRBJ2-1; 7 bases align to TRBD2. The germline CDR1 and CDR2 sequences are SGHRS and YFSETQ. The CDR3 is 16 residues long. The trim removed 4 bases at V and 4 bases at J, leaving 11 bases unmatched. CDR3 sequence: CASSAFVAGDYNEQFF. CDR3 nucleotide sequence: TGCGCCAGCAGCGCCTTTGTGGCGGGAGATTACAATGAGCAGTTCTTC.

This clonotype occurred many times. The chain employs TRBV24-1 and TRBJ1-5; D is ambiguous. Trimming left V 7 bases short and J 0 bases short, with 3 bases between. The CDR3 loop spans 12 amino acids. Germline lookup yields CDR1 KGHDR and CDR2 SFDVKD. The CDR3, as DNA: TGTGCCACCAGCGATAGCAATCAGCCCCAGCATTTT. It translates to CATSDSNQPQHF.

This clonotype occurred many times. The chain joins TRBV20-1 to TRBJ2-5, with 8 bases identical to TRBD2. This CDR3 spans 14 amino acids. The ends lost 2 bases at V and 5 bases at J; junction bases unmatched: 7. Germline assignment: CDR1 DFQATT and CDR2 SNEGSKA (reference sequence). In nucleotides, the CDR3 is TGCAGTGCTAGATTTCGGGGGGGGCTTGAGACCCAGTACTTC. Translated: CSARFRGGLETQYF.

On this clonotype itself: It may be a read error: a sequence one base away is much more abundant. V gene TRBV18 combines with J gene TRBJ2-7; no definite D call. Trimming took 1 base from V and 3 from J, leaving 10 bases between them. The CDR3 is 14 residues long. CDR1 KGHSH and CDR2 LQKENI come from the germline V gene. CDR3 in amino acids: CASSPRSSVYEQYF. CDR3 DNA sequence: TGTGCCAGCTCACCACGCTCGAGCGTCTACGAGCAGTACTTC.

There are many counts of this clonotype. The chain links TRBV30 to TRBJ2-3; D may be TRBD2 (6 bases). The CDR3 is 15 residues long. Germline V gene data show CDR1 as GTSNPN and CDR2 as SVGIG (reference sequence). The V and J ends lost 0 bases and 2 bases respectively, with 12 bases between them. Here the CDR3 DNA reads TGTGCCTGGAGTGTACGGCCGGACTACACAGATACGCAGTATTTT. Residues: CAWSVRPDYTDTQYF.

In its sample, this clonotype was seen many times. The gene calls are TRBV5-1 and TRBJ2-3; 10 bases match TRBD2. Germline CDR1 SGHRS, CDR2 YFSETQ. This CDR3 has 14 residues. J gave up 1 base and V 7 bases, and 3 bases lay outside the gene matches. DNA for the CDR3: TGCGCCAGCCATCTAGCGGGGGGCACAGATACGCAGTATTTT. Amino acids: CASHLAGGTDTQYF.

This clonotype was detected ten times or more. The V call is TRBV9, the J call TRBJ2-1, with 11 bases aligning to TRBD2. The CDR3 spans 17 residues. In germline, CDR1 is SGDLS, CDR2 YYNGEE. V gave up 3 bases and J gave up 0 bases; unmatched junction bases: 5. This CDR3 is CASSDTSGGTSYNEQFF. The CDR3 DNA is TGTGCCAGCAGCGACACTAGCGGGGGCACCTCCTACAATGAGCAGTTCTTC. Drawing the rest from reference TRBV9 and TRBJ2-1, the complete variable domain is DSGVTQTPKHLITATGQRVTLRCSPRSGDLSVYWYQQSLDQGLQFLIQYYNGEERAKGNILERFSAQQFPDLHSELNLSSLELGDSALYFCASSDTSGGTSYNEQFFGPGTRLTVL.

In this sample, this clonotype turned up many times. The DNA for the CDR3 is TGTGCCAGCAGCTTGGGCAGGGGGCAAAACATTCAGTACTTC. Its translation: CASSLGRGQNIQYF. The chain links TRBV7-2 to TRBJ2-4; 8 positions agree with TRBD1. Germline trimming cut 3 bases from V and 5 bases from J; bases unmatched to any gene: 3. This CDR3 has 14 residues. CDR1 is SGHTA and CDR2 is FQGNSA in the germline V gene.

This clonotype was counted at least ten times. This CDR3 reads CARITGGQETQYF. CDR3 DNA: TGCGCCAGGATCACGGGGGGGCAAGAGACCCAGTACTTC. The chain recombines TRBV23-1 with TRBJ2-5; 8 bases align to TRBD2. TRBV23-1 is an ORF for which the function is uncertain. V trimming: 9 bases; J trimming: 2 bases; junction bases outside the gene matches: 5. This CDR3 region has 13 residues.

This clonotype has ten or more counts. The CDR3 spells CASSFSRLTSSYNEQFF. DNA of the CDR3: TGTGCCAGCAGCTTTAGTAGATTGACTAGCTCCTACAATGAGCAGTTCTTC. J is TRBJ2-1 and V is TRBV5-5, with D maybe TRBD2 (6 bases). The CDR3 has 17 amino acids. Germline CDR1 is SGHKS and CDR2 is YYEKEE (reference sequence). Trimming removed 2 bases from V and 0 bases from J, with 15 bases in between. The full variable domain, with the rest looked up from reference TRBV5-5 and TRBJ2-1, is DAGVTQSPTHLIKTRGQQVTLRCSPISGHKSVSWYQQVLGQGPQFIFQYYEKEERGRGNFPDRFSARQFPNYSSELNVNALLLGDSALYLCASSFSRLTSSYNEQFFGPGTRLTVL.

The J gene is TRBJ2-5, the V gene TRBV4-1, with 8 nucleotides matching TRBD2. Germline CDR1 is MGHRA and CDR2 is YSYEKL. The CDR3 is 13 amino acids. With V trimmed by 5 bases and J by 5 bases, 4 bases remained unmatched. CDR3 sequence: CASSITGGETQYF. DNA for the CDR3: TGCGCCAGCAGCATCACGGGGGGGGAGACCCAGTACTTC.

This clonotype was seen ten or more times. The chain employs TRBV9 and TRBJ2-7; 7 bases fit TRBD1. From germline, CDR1 is SGDLS and CDR2 YYNGEE. This CDR3 has 15 residues. V was pared by 2 bases and J by 0 bases, with 5 bases of the junction left unmatched. In nucleotides, the CDR3 is TGTGCCAGCAGCGTCCACCGGGACAGCTCCTACGAGCAGTACGTC. As protein: CASSVHRDSSYEQYV.

This clonotype was observed many times. The V and J genes are TRBV7-9 and TRBJ2-7; D unresolved. Trimming left V 4 bases short and J 4 bases short, with 11 bases between. Germline CDR1 SEHNR, CDR2 FQNEAQ (reference sequence). The CDR3 loop spans 13 amino acids. The CDR3 DNA reads as TGTGCCAGCAGCTCCCACGACATATACGAGCAGTACGTC. Translation: CASSSHDIYEQYV.

This clonotype was counted at least ten times. This chain connects TRBV7-2 to TRBJ1-2; 7 bases fit TRBD1. Germline V gene sequence: CDR1 SGHTA, CDR2 FQGNSA. V lost 8 bases, J lost 4 bases, and 10 bases stayed unmatched. The CDR3 spans 14 residues. The DNA of the CDR3 is TGTGCCAGCCAGCTCGACAGGGCATCCTATGGCTACACCTTC. Translation gives CASQLDRASYGYTF.